The next 23 T cell receptor beta chains were all read from a single sample in a study of T cell repertoires in cytomegalovirus infection (dated by TCRdb to the late 2010s). Their antigens remain unidentified. Read against the paper, the sample's treatment or condition label means: in vitro stimulation with specific CMV peptide epitopes to enrich CMV-specific T cells. The run used an Illumina HiSeq 1500. The public reads were quality trimmed at Q25 with fastp and then assembled into clones with MiXCR by TCRdb, keeping productive beta chains. Entries are consolidated by CDR3 protein sequence, retaining the most common genes and DNA. The sample data list roughly 500,000 distinct CDR3 sequences, and around 30% of these were observed just once. The ten largest clones represent 15% to 20% of the sample. The sample consisted of cultured PBMCs, taken from culture after CMV antigen stimulation. The receptors originated from a human donor in good health (CMV status not recorded). Some clones in this sample may be carry-over from other donors' samples.

The chain joins TRBV20-1 to TRBJ1-1; no definite D call. CDR3 length: 15 residues. V lost 1 base to trimming and J lost 0 bases, with 12 bases between them. Germline CDR1 DFQATT, CDR2 SNEGSKA (reference sequence). This CDR3 is CSARAPATMNTEAFF. The CDR3 DNA reads TGCAGTGCTAGAGCCCCAGCGACTATGAACACTGAAGCTTTCTTT.

This clonotype was found a few times. This sequence joins TRBV12-5 and TRBJ2-1, with 8 nucleotides matching TRBD2. V shed 7 bases, J shed 7 bases, and the junction held 24 bases outside the gene matches. This CDR3 has 19 amino acids. Germline V gene lookup returns CDR1 LGHNT and CDR2 FRNRAP. CDR3 nucleotide sequence: TGTGCTAGTGTTTCGAAGAAGGGGAGCGGGAGCTTGGATTGGAATGAGCAGTTCTTC. Translating gives CASVSKKGSGSLDWNEQFF.

The gene calls are TRBV7-9 and TRBJ2-6; D uncertain. Germline V gene data show CDR1 as SEHNR and CDR2 as FQNEAQ (reference sequence). Trimming stripped 4 bases from V and 4 bases from J, with 8 bases between. This CDR3 comprises 14 residues. CDR3 DNA sequence: TGTGCCAGCAGCTCCGTCAGGGGGGCCAACGTCCTGACTTTC. Residues: CASSSVRGANVLTF.

This clonotype was seen more than once but under ten times. V is TRBV6-8 and J is TRBJ1-5; 12 bases map to TRBD1. J was trimmed by 6 bases and V by 5 bases; bases with no gene match: 8. The CDR3 runs 16 residues. Germline V gene sequence: CDR1 MNHGY, CDR2 SAAAGT. Here the CDR3 reads CASSTGGTGGGQPQHF. CDR3 sequence (DNA): TGTGCCAGCAGTACTGGAGGGACAGGGGGCGGTCAGCCCCAGCATTTT.

Only one count was recorded for this clonotype. V usage is TRBV12-3 or TRBV12-4 and J usage is TRBJ2-6; a possible D gene is TRBD1 (6 bases). Trimming cost V 7 bases and J 9 bases, with 13 bases left between them. This CDR3 spans 13 amino acids. CDR3 sequence (DNA): TGTGCCAGCACCGTAACAGGGTACAACGTCCTGACTTTC. It specifies CASTVTGYNVLTF.

CDR3 nucleotide sequence: TGTGCCAGCAGTAAAAGCGGGAGCCGGGAGACCCAGTACTTC. Amino acid sequence: CASSKSGSRETQYF. The genes are TRBV6-2 or TRBV6-3 and TRBJ2-5; 8 bases map to TRBD2. CDR1 and CDR2 (germline): MNHEY, SVGEGT. This CDR3 comprises 14 residues. Unmatched junction bases numbered 7, after V lost 5 bases and J lost 5 bases.

In its sample, this clonotype was seen a few times. This rearrangement joins TRBV7-4 to TRBJ2-5; a possible D gene is TRBD2 (6 bases). V gave up 4 bases and J gave up 5 bases, with 14 bases separating them. Per the germline V gene, CDR1 is SGHVT and CDR2 is SQSDAQ. The CDR3 is 14 amino acids. As DNA, the CDR3 is TGTGCCAGCAGCTCCCTCCTAGCGCCGGAGACCCAGTACTTC. Translated: CASSSLLAPETQYF. The whole variable domain, remainder taken from reference TRBV7-4 and TRBJ2-5, is GAGVSQSPRYKVAKRGRDVALRCDSISGHVTLYWYRQTLGQGSEVLTYSQSDAQRDKSGRPSGRFSAERPERSVSTLKIQRTEQGDSAVYLCASSSLLAPETQYFGPGTRLLVL.

This sequence joins TRBV6-9 and TRBJ2-1, with 11 bases lining up with TRBD1. J lost 8 bases, V lost 0 bases, and 12 bases had no gene match. Germline-derived CDR1 and CDR2 are MNHGY and SVAAGI. CDR3 length equals 18 residues. The CDR3 coding sequence is TGTGCCAGCAGTTATTCCTCGGGCTTGGACAGGGGGCGCGATGAGCAGTTCTTC. This gives the protein CASSYSSGLDRGRDEQFF.

V usage is TRBV6-5 and J usage is TRBJ1-5, with no clear D. The germline gives CDR1 MNHEY, CDR2 SVGAGI. This CDR3 has 13 residues. The V gene lost 6 bases and the J gene lost 4 bases, with 10 bases spanning the gap. The CDR3 loop is CASSLQLNQPQHF. The CDR3, as DNA: TGTGCCAGCAGCCTCCAACTAAATCAGCCCCAGCATTTT.

This clonotype was seen ten or more times. V and J are TRBV7-2 and TRBJ2-3; D not resolved. This CDR3 region has 16 residues. CDR1 is SGHTA, CDR2 FQGNSA, per germline. V was trimmed by 2 bases and J by 2 bases, leaving 14 bases between them. CDR3 DNA sequence: TGTGCCAGCAGCTTAAACGGCGGAGTAGTCACAGATACGCAGTATTTT. It specifies CASSLNGGVVTDTQYF.

The rearrangement uses TRBV5-4 and TRBJ2-7; D is unclear. In germline, CDR1 is SGHNT, CDR2 YYREEE (reference sequence). With 4 bases removed from V and 3 bases from J, the gap between germline ends came to 11 bases. This CDR3 spans 13 amino acids. The CDR3 nucleotides read TGTGCCAGCAGCCCCCATCCGGGCTACGAGCAGTACTTC. Protein sequence: CASSPHPGYEQYF.

The chain couples TRBV24-1 to TRBJ2-1; D not resolved. Germline loops: CDR1 KGHDR, CDR2 SFDVKD. V lost 4 bases and J 10 bases, leaving 16 bases between the germline ends. This CDR3 region has 14 residues. This CDR3 is CATSDNRAFREQFF. Written as DNA, the CDR3 is TGTGCCACCAGTGACAACCGGGCCTTCAGGGAGCAGTTCTTC.

This clonotype was counted only a few times. The V and J genes are TRBV7-2 and TRBJ2-7; either TRBD1 or TRBD2 may supply D (7 bases each). V lost 0 bases and J lost 3, with 12 bases in between. In germline, CDR1 is SGHTA, CDR2 FQGNSA. The CDR3 spans 15 residues. The CDR3 nucleotides are TGTGCCAGCAGCTTAGCCCCCAGGGGGGGCTACGAGCAGTACTTC. As protein: CASSLAPRGGYEQYF.

The chain carries TRBV7-3 and TRBJ1-5; D is unresolved. This CDR3 has 15 residues. The germline gives CDR1 SGHTA, CDR2 FQGTGA. Trimming pared 5 bases from V and 2 bases from J, leaving 13 bases between. The DNA of the CDR3 is TGTGCCAGCAGCGACTTGGGTCTGCGCAATCAGCCCCAGCATTTT. Translated: CASSDLGLRNQPQHF. Full variable domain (missing parts from reference TRBV7-3 and TRBJ1-5): GAGVSQTPSNKVTEKGKYVELRCDPISGHTALYWYRQSLGQGPEFLIYFQGTGAADDSGLPNDRFFAVRPEGSVSTLKIQRTERGDSAVYLCASSDLGLRNQPQHFGDGTRLSIL.

This chain links TRBV19 with TRBJ1-3; 7 positions match TRBD1. Germline values: CDR1 LNHDA, CDR2 SQIVND (reference sequence). Trimming at V came to 6 bases and at J to 2 bases, leaving 7 bases not matched to a gene. The CDR3 length is 15 residues. CDR3 amino acids: CASRLDRWAGNTIYF. As DNA, the CDR3 is TGTGCCAGTAGACTGGACAGGTGGGCTGGAAACACCATATATTTT.

This clonotype was seen more than once but under ten times. This rearrangement joins TRBV27 to TRBJ2-1; D is undetermined. Germline-derived CDR1 and CDR2 are MNHEY and SMNVEV (reference sequence). The CDR3 spans 16 residues. The V end was cut by 5 bases, the J end by 0 bases, with 14 bases between. The CDR3, as DNA: TGTGCCAGCAGTCTGGCCCGAACGGTCTCCTACAATGAGCAGTTCTTC. This codes for CASSLARTVSYNEQFF.

The gene calls are TRBV7-2 and TRBJ1-1; D is unresolved. Per the germline V gene, CDR1 is SGHTA and CDR2 is FQGNSA. The CDR3 is 13 residues long. V was cut by 5 bases and J by 1 base, with 8 bases left in between. Here the CDR3 DNA reads TGTGCCAGCAGCCGAGATAAGAACACTGAAGCTTTCTTT. This translates into CASSRDKNTEAFF.

This clonotype was seen a handful of times. V usage is TRBV4-3 and J usage is TRBJ2-5; 8 nucleotides align to TRBD1. CDR3 length: 18 amino acids. The V segment lost 2 bases and the J segment 2 bases; nucleotides outside the gene matches: 13. CDR1 and CDR2 from the germline V gene are LGHNA and YSLEER. The CDR3 bases are TGCGCCAGCAGCCAACACCGGGCAGGGGGCGTCTCGCAAGAGACCCAGTACTTC. Translated, it gives CASSQHRAGGVSQETQYF.

V is TRBV28 and J is TRBJ2-7; the match to TRBD2 covers 9 bases. V gave up 3 bases and J gave up 2 bases; unmatched junction bases: 5. The CDR3 loop spans 15 amino acids. Germline V gives CDR1 MDHEN, CDR2 SYDVKM. CDR3 in amino acids: CASSLRTSAAYEQYF. The CDR3 nucleotides are TGTGCCAGCAGTTTGAGGACTAGCGCCGCCTACGAGCAGTACTTC.

CDR3 DNA: TGTGCCAGCAGTTACTGGACAGCCCCCCAGGAGACCCAGTACTTC. Residues: CASSYWTAPQETQYF. The gene calls are TRBV6-5 and TRBJ2-5; possible D gene TRBD1, 6 bases. Germline CDR1 is MNHEY and CDR2 is SVGAGI. This CDR3 has 15 residues. Trimming took off 1 base at V and 5 bases at J, with 14 bases between the two ends.

The chain carries TRBV12-3 or TRBV12-4 and TRBJ1-1, with no clear D. The CDR3 length is 13 residues. The V gene lost 8 bases and the J gene lost 0 bases, with 10 bases spanning the gap. This CDR3 reads CASQDGMNTEAFF. In nucleotides, the CDR3 is TGTGCCAGCCAAGACGGCATGAACACTGAAGCTTTCTTT.

At least ten counts were recorded for this clonotype. The J gene is TRBJ2-5, the V gene TRBV6-2 or TRBV6-3; no firm D call. This CDR3 contains 11 residues. The germline CDR1 and CDR2 sequences are MNHEY and SVGEGT. V was shortened by 2 bases and J by 5 bases, with 3 bases between the two germline ends. In nucleotides, the CDR3 is TGTGCCAGCAGTTACACGGAGACCCAGTACTTC. It yields the protein CASSYTETQYF.

The genes are TRBV4-1 and TRBJ2-1; 9 positions agree with TRBD2. This CDR3 is built from 16 residues. V gave up 0 bases and J gave up 8 bases; unmatched junction bases: 8. CDR1 MGHRA and CDR2 YSYEKL come from the germline V gene. CDR3 DNA sequence: TGCGCCAGCAGCCAAGATCCCGCGGGAGGGGGAGATGAGCAGTTCTTC. Protein: CASSQDPAGGGDEQFF.